This T cell receptor (beta chain) was identified in a study of Graves' ophthalmopathy and Graves' hyperthyroidism (dated by TCRdb to the late 2010s). The study in broad terms: Hyperthyroidism was considered stable if no progression to ophthalmopathy occurred within 18 months of follow-up. The study used TCR beta repertoire signatures to distinguish Graves' ophthalmopathy from Graves' hyperthyroidism and to predict progression to ophthalmopathy. In total, 135 blood samples were TCR-sequenced: around 42 ophthalmopathy, some 75 hyperthyroidism and roughly 17 hyperthyroidism-to-ophthalmopathy patients. To explore V-J signatures that distinguish ophthalmopathy from hyperthyroidism, a discovery set of 100 patients was enrolled, made up of more than 40 with ophthalmopathy and 55 to 65 with stable hyperthyroidism. For independent validation, a separate cohort was made up of some 19 hyperthyroidism patients plus 17 patients who later progressed from hyperthyroidism to ophthalmopathy. In several hyperthyroidism patients, the T-cell repertoire of thyroid tissue was compared with the T-cell repertoire of blood. Following sample collection, hyperthyroidism patients were given methimazole at a starting dose of 30 mg daily, and ophthalmopathy patients were given high-dose intravenous methylprednisolone.

Study-wide conclusions, independent of this receptor: In validation, the model predicted ophthalmopathy progression with more than 55% sensitivity and roughly 72% specificity; 12 predicted patients were CT-confirmed with GO in a median of approximately six months. Most expanded thyroid clonotypes with a frequency above 0.001 also appeared in blood, which suggests that blood repertoires may reflect the immune response in the thyroid. In cross-validation, the 13-signature model distinguished ophthalmopathy from stable hyperthyroidism with less than 90% sensitivity and 81% to 82% specificity, while in the test set the corresponding values were about 80% and 75%. No statistical method was used to set the sample size in advance, and the investigators knew which group each participant was assigned to.

CDR1 LGHDT and CDR2 YNNKEL are derived from the germline V gene (reference sequence). From the cysteine through the phenylalanine, the CDR3 covers 15 amino acids. The sequence is cut down to CDR3 DNA, 45 bases in frame from base 1. Here V drops 1 base and J drops 5 bases, and the junction holds 7 bases not matched to any gene. For repertoire sequencing, TCR beta CDR3 regions were amplified from RNA transcripts. HTBI primers and the Qiagen OneStep RT-PCR kit were used in a first-round RT-PCR, which was followed by a second-round multiplex PCR, size selection and purification. Sequencing of the libraries was carried out on an Illumina HiSeq2000 in paired-end mode with 100 bp reads. On the study's bioinformatics: SOAPnuke was used to process the reads, throwing out any read that had adapters, had uncalled bases, had a mean Phred below 15, or lacked an exact constant-primer or identifier match. COPE v1.2.5 was used to merge the high-quality paired reads. Clonotypes were defined as unique nucleotide sequences and were aligned to IMGT TRB V, D and J references using MiTCR v1.1. The analysis was limited to V-J combinations with a frequency above 0.0001, which together covered over 99% of the repertoires. A TCR clonal expansion and chaos score per V-J combination was defined as the ratio of F50 clonal expansion to chaos observed in the TCRdist matrix. Welch's t-statistics and random forest were used to reduce features to about a dozen V-J combinations, which were fed into a naive Bayes classifier. The Morisita-Horn index was used to measure how similar the thyroid and blood repertoires were. TCRdb took the public reads, trimmed them with fastp at Q25, ran MiXCR for clone calling and kept in-frame beta chains. Rows matching on CDR3 protein sequence are summarized as one entry with the most common DNA and genes. The V and J calls were not made by the authors but by TCRdb's processing. In all, the sample holds about 550,000 distinct CDR3 sequences, and about 40% of those were seen once. The top ten clones comprise 3.5% to 5% of the sample.

This clonotype appeared a few times. Its antigen has not been determined. Base qualities were left out, and no much larger clone turns up one base away. Hyperthyroidism patients were newly diagnosed, were aged 18 to 65 years, and had a disease duration under 2 months. Anyone with other autoimmune diseases, uncontrolled infections, pregnancy or lactation was excluded from the study. Clinical symptoms, serum thyroxine, TRAb, thyroid ultrasound and orbital computed tomography formed the basis of the diagnosis. Total RNA was extracted with Trizol reagent and quality-checked on an Agilent 2100 Bioanalyzer.

Sequencing used peripheral blood or thyroid tissue (not recorded which). The V gene is TRBV3-1 and the J gene is TRBJ2-7, with 8 bases aligning to TRBD2. The receptor was isolated from an adult man with Graves' hyperthyroidism. The nucleotides read TGTGCCAGCAGCCAAGGAGCGGGAGTAACCCACGAGCAGTACTTC. Translated, this is CASSQGAGVTHEQYF.